A selection of T cell receptor beta chains follows, all from one sample in a study of identical twins. From the 5' RACE reads, TCRdb called clonotypes with MiXCR, one entry per CDR3 protein. Of about 280,000 distinct CDR3 sequences detected, under 9.5% appear once; the ten largest clones hold approximately 2.1%. This same sample was also taken into another study, of yellow fever vaccine responses in identical twins.

The sequencing input was memory (CD45RO+) T cells sorted from blood. Receptors were obtained from a woman aged 18 to 35 in good health. Each CDR3 is given with its conserved first and last residue. The D gene is left open where the match is weak. Rows may omit the clone size; those that give it use once, few, many or a size class.

j_gene,abundance,len,d_gene,v_gene,CDR3nt,CDR3aa
TRBJ2-5,NA,12,NA,TRBV20-1,TGCAGTGCCAAGACAGGCCAAGAGACCCAGTACTTC,CSAKTGQETQYF
TRBJ2-5,few,13,TRBD2,TRBV10-2,TGCGCCAGCAGTGGTAGCGGGGTGGAGACCCAGTACTTC,CASSGSGVETQYF
TRBJ2-1,many,14,TRBD2,TRBV5-1,TGCGCCAGCCTTAGCGGGAGCTCCTACAATGAGCAGTTCTTC,CASLSGSSYNEQFF
TRBJ1-4,many,15,NA,TRBV29-1,TGCAGCGTTGTCCGGCCGGGGGCAACTAATGAAAAACTGTTTTTT,CSVVRPGATNEKLFF
TRBJ2-1,many,13,NA,TRBV6-4,TGTGCCAGCAGTGGGGCCGAGAACAATGAGCAGTTCTTC,CASSGAENNEQFF
TRBJ1-4,NA,15,TRBD1,TRBV12-3/TRBV12-4,TGTGCCAGCGGGACCCCGACAGGGGGAGGCGAAAAACTGTTTTTT,CASGTPTGGGEKLFF
TRBJ1-2,many,13,NA,TRBV9,TGTGCCAGCAGCGTCCTCGACAGCAATGGCTACACCTTC,CASSVLDSNGYTF
TRBJ2-5,many,13,TRBD1,TRBV6-2/TRBV6-3,TGTGCCAGCAAAAACAGGGGGCCTGGGACCCAGTACTTC,CASKNRGPGTQYF
TRBJ2-1,NA,19,TRBD2,TRBV24-1,TGTGCCACCAGTGATTCTGGTAGCCTAGCGGGCCTCTCCTACAATGAGCAGTTCTTC,CATSDSGSLAGLSYNEQFF
TRBJ1-3,few,17,TRBD1,TRBV5-1,TGCGCCAGCAGCTTGACAGGGGATGAGGTCTCTGGAAACACCATATATTTT,CASSLTGDEVSGNTIYF
TRBJ2-5,many,17,TRBD2,TRBV5-1,TGCGCCAGCAGCCGTGGGACTAGCGGGGCCACCCAAGAGACCCAGTACTTC,CASSRGTSGATQETQYF
TRBJ2-7,many,16,NA,TRBV5-1,TGCGCCAGCAGCTTGGATTCGATTTTAGGAGTGGGCGAGCAGTACTTC,CASSLDSILGVGEQYF
TRBJ2-3,NA,15,TRBD2,TRBV20-1,TGCAGTGCTAGACAATCTAGCGGGAGCACAGATACGCAGTATTTT,CSARQSSGSTDTQYF
TRBJ1-5,NA,14,NA,TRBV3-1,TGTGCCAGCAGCCAATCCGGGAGCAATCAGCCCCAGCATTTT,CASSQSGSNQPQHF
TRBJ2-7,few,15,NA,TRBV7-9,TGTGCCAGCAGCTCACGGACGGATAGCTCCTACGAGCAGTACTTC,CASSSRTDSSYEQYF
TRBJ1-6,few,15,TRBD1,TRBV20-1,TGCAGTGCCCCTCGGGACGGGACAGGATATTCACCCCTCCACTTT,CSAPRDGTGYSPLHF
TRBJ2-1,NA,15,NA,TRBV5-1,TGCGCCAGCAGCGTGGGTAGCGGCCCCTTCAATGAGCAGTTCTTC,CASSVGSGPFNEQFF
TRBJ2-5,many,10,NA,TRBV20-1,TGCAGTGCTTTGGGAGAGACCCAGTACTTC,CSALGETQYF
TRBJ2-3,NA,17,TRBD1,TRBV7-9,TGTGCCAGCAGGTATAACCGGGACAGGTTGTCCGCAGATACGCAGTATTTT,CASRYNRDRLSADTQYF
TRBJ2-1,many,16,TRBD2,TRBV29-1,TGCAGCGTTGAAGATTATCGCGGGAGGGTCTACAATGAGCAGTTCTTC,CSVEDYRGRVYNEQFF
TRBJ2-2,many,14,NA,TRBV6-5,TGTGCCAGCAGTTACACCAGGGAAACCGGGGAGCTGTTTTTT,CASSYTRETGELFF
TRBJ1-1,NA,14,NA,TRBV5-1,TGCGCCAGCAGCTTGATGGCAGGGGACACTGAAGCTTTCTTT,CASSLMAGDTEAFF
TRBJ2-3,many,12,NA,TRBV20-1,TGCAGTGCTAGTAAGGGGACAGATACGCAGTATTTT,CSASKGTDTQYF
TRBJ2-5,NA,19,TRBD2,TRBV27,TGTGCCAGCAGTCAATATGCTGGGACTAGCGGGAGGATGGGAGAGACCCAGTACTTC,CASSQYAGTSGRMGETQYF
TRBJ2-1,NA,16,TRBD1,TRBV6-4,TGTGCCAGCAGTGACTCTCCGGGACAGGGCTACAATGAGCAGTTCTTC,CASSDSPGQGYNEQFF
TRBJ2-2,NA,15,TRBD1,TRBV18,TGTGCCAGCTCACTACGGGACAGCCCCCCCGGGGAGCTGTTTTTT,CASSLRDSPPGELFF
TRBJ2-7,NA,13,NA,TRBV6-5,TGTGCCAGCAGCTTATTGGAGGGAGGCGAGCAGTACTTC,CASSLLEGGEQYF
TRBJ2-6,NA,20,TRBD1,TRBV4-1,TGCGCCAGCAGCCAAGATTCCCGCCGGGACAGGGGTTTTGGGGCCAACGTCCTGACTTTC,CASSQDSRRDRGFGANVLTF
TRBJ2-5,few,15,TRBD2,TRBV3-1,TGTGCCAGCAATTTAGCGGGGGGGGAGCAAGAGACCCAGTACTTC,CASNLAGGEQETQYF
TRBJ1-6,many,16,TRBD1,TRBV27,TGTGCCAGCAGTCCGATACGACAGGGAAATAATTCACCCCTCCACTTT,CASSPIRQGNNSPLHF
TRBJ1-5,NA,15,NA,TRBV12-3/TRBV12-4,TGTGCCAGCAGTTTAGACGAACGACTCAATCAGCCCCAGCATTTT,CASSLDERLNQPQHF
TRBJ1-1,many,15,TRBD1,TRBV5-1,TGCGCCAGCAGCGTACCCGGGACAGAGAACACTGAAGCTTTCTTT,CASSVPGTENTEAFF
TRBJ1-4,NA,15,TRBD1,TRBV9,TGTGCCAGCAGCCCTCGACAGGGCATTAATGAAAAACTGTTTTTT,CASSPRQGINEKLFF
TRBJ1-2,many,13,TRBD1,TRBV12-3/TRBV12-4,TGTGCCAGCACTCTTCCAGGGGGGTATGGCTACACCTTC,CASTLPGGYGYTF
TRBJ1-1,many,18,NA,TRBV7-3,TGTGCCAGCAGCTTAACTCAACTAGGGCAGGGGAGGAACACTGAAGCTTTCTTT,CASSLTQLGQGRNTEAFF
TRBJ1-1,few,14,NA,TRBV27,TGTGCCAGCAGTTTCCGGGAGCGCGACACTGAAGCTTTCTTT,CASSFRERDTEAFF
TRBJ2-5,few,12,NA,TRBV20-1,TGCAGTGTACAGGCCAACGAGGGGACCCAGTACTTC,CSVQANEGTQYF
TRBJ1-1,many,10,NA,TRBV29-1,TGCAGCGTTGATACTCTAGAAGCTTTCTTT,CSVDTLEAFF
TRBJ2-3,many,12,NA,TRBV14,TGTGCCAGCAGCCAAGCGGGGGATACGCAGTATTTT,CASSQAGDTQYF
TRBJ1-2,NA,16,TRBD1,TRBV6-5,TGTGCCAGCAGTTACTCTCTGGGACAGGACCTCTATGGCTACACCTTC,CASSYSLGQDLYGYTF
TRBJ1-5,NA,16,NA,TRBV6-2/TRBV6-3,TGTGCCAGCAGTTACCTGGGTGTTGGTAGCAATCAGCCCCAGCATTTT,CASSYLGVGSNQPQHF
TRBJ1-6,many,14,NA,TRBV19,TGTGCCAGTAGTAAAGGCGGGAATAATTCACCCCTCCACTTT,CASSKGGNNSPLHF
TRBJ2-2,few,14,NA,TRBV12-3/TRBV12-4,TGTGCCAGCTCACTCTGGGGAAACACCGGGGAGCTGTTTTTT,CASSLWGNTGELFF
TRBJ1-2,many,17,NA,TRBV4-1,TGCGCCAGCAGCCAAGAGGAGGCGGACGGAGGGGGCTATGGCTACACCTTC,CASSQEEADGGGYGYTF
TRBJ2-3,few,16,TRBD2,TRBV6-4,TGTGCCAGCAGCCGGGGACTAGCGGGAGATTTAGATACGCAGTATTTT,CASSRGLAGDLDTQYF
TRBJ2-5,NA,15,NA,TRBV15,TGTGCCACCAGCAGAGAAGGTGAGGGTTCAGAGACCCAGTACTTC,CATSREGEGSETQYF
TRBJ1-2,NA,12,NA,TRBV12-3/TRBV12-4,TGTGCCAGCAGTTTAGTCGTCGGGGGCTACACCTTC,CASSLVVGGYTF